Listed below are T cell receptor beta chains from one sample, sequenced in a study of blood T cells in healthy people across ages. TCRdb passed the 5' RACE reads through MiXCR, listing each CDR3 protein once. The repertoire holds some 1.8 million distinct CDR3 sequences, with about two fifths as singletons. The sample consisted of blood. The receptors here all came from a human donor in good health. The CDR3 runs from the conserved cysteine through the conserved F or W. Fields, in order: D gene, J gene, clone size, V gene, CDR3 protein, CDR3 DNA. The D gene is left open where the match is weak. Not all rows give a size; the values are once, few, many and, for expanded clones, a class.

d_gene: -
j_gene: TRBJ2-7
abundance: few
v_gene: TRBV7-2
CDR3aa: CASSLSPTLPYEQYF
CDR3nt: TGTGCCAGCAGCTTATCTCCGACCTTACCCTACGAGCAGTACTTC

d_gene: -
j_gene: TRBJ1-1
abundance: -
v_gene: TRBV6-2/TRBV6-3
CDR3aa: CASRTIRGHRKVAFF
CDR3nt: TGTGCCAGCAGAACGATCCGGGGACACCGAAAAGTAGCTTTCTTT

d_gene: -
j_gene: TRBJ2-5
abundance: -
v_gene: TRBV12-5
CDR3aa: CASGLSTAPQETQYF
CDR3nt: TGTGCTAGTGGTTTGTCGACAGCACCGCAAGAGACCCAGTACTTC

d_gene: -
j_gene: TRBJ2-7
abundance: many
v_gene: TRBV4-3
CDR3aa: CASSQERGQGITYEQYF
CDR3nt: TGCGCCAGCAGCCAAGAGAGAGGGCAGGGAATTACCTACGAGCAGTACTTC

d_gene: TRBD2
j_gene: TRBJ2-4
abundance: -
v_gene: TRBV27
CDR3aa: CASGTSGALEQYF
CDR3nt: TGTGCCAGCGGTACTAGCGGGGCTCTTGAGCAGTACTTC

d_gene: TRBD2
j_gene: TRBJ2-1
abundance: -
v_gene: TRBV10-3
CDR3aa: CAIRAGVAGYNEQFF
CDR3nt: TGTGCCATCAGGGCGGGAGTAGCGGGCTACAATGAGCAGTTCTTC

d_gene: -
j_gene: TRBJ2-2
abundance: -
v_gene: TRBV7-2
CDR3aa: CASTPRGNTGELFF
CDR3nt: TGTGCCAGCACCCCAAGGGGGAACACCGGGGAGCTGTTTTTT

d_gene: -
j_gene: TRBJ2-5
abundance: -
v_gene: TRBV4-2
CDR3aa: CASSSTLGGGETQYF
CDR3nt: TGTGCCAGCAGCTCCACGCTAGGGGGGGGTGAGACCCAGTACTTC

d_gene: -
j_gene: TRBJ2-6
abundance: -
v_gene: TRBV6-1
CDR3aa: CTSSELAGANVLTF
CDR3nt: TGTACCAGCAGTGAACTAGCTGGGGCCAACGTCCTGACTTTC

d_gene: TRBD2
j_gene: TRBJ2-1
abundance: -
v_gene: TRBV19
CDR3aa: CASSFRKEAGGYNEQFF
CDR3nt: TGTGCCAGTAGTTTTCGAAAGGAAGCGGGAGGCTACAATGAGCAGTTCTTC

d_gene: -
j_gene: TRBJ2-5
abundance: -
v_gene: TRBV9
CDR3aa: CASSSGLRSIETQYF
CDR3nt: TGTGCCAGCAGCTCCGGACTCCGGTCTATCGAGACCCAGTACTTC

d_gene: -
j_gene: TRBJ1-2
abundance: few
v_gene: TRBV4-1
CDR3aa: CASSQVKGSPYGYTF
CDR3nt: TGCGCCAGCAGCCAAGTCAAGGGCTCTCCCTATGGCTACACCTTC